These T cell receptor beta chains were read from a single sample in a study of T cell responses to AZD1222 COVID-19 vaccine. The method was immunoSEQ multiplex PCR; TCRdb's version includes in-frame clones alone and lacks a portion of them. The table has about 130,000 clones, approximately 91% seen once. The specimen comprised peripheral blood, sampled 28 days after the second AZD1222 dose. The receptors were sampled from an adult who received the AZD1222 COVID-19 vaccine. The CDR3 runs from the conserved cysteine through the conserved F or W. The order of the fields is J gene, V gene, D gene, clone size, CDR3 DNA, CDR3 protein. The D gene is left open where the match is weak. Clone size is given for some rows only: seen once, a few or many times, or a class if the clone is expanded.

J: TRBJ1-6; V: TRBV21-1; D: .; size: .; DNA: TGTGCCAGCGGATTACGTTCCCTCCACTTT; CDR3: CASGLRSLHF
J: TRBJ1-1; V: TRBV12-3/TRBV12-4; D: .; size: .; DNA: TGTGCCAGCAGTTTGGGGGTGAACACTGAAGCTTTCTTT; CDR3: CASSLGVNTEAFF
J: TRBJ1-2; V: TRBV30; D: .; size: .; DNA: TGTGCCTGGAGTGTAAACGGGGGTCTCTATGGCTACACCTTC; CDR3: CAWSVNGGLYGYTF
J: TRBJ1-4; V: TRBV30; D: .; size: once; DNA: TGTGCCTGGAGTGTGCCAGGAGCTGAAAAACTGTTTTTT; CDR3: CAWSVPGAEKLFF
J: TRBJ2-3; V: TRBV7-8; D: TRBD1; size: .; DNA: TGTGCCAGCAGCTTTCTTCCCGGGACAGGGGGCGGGACAGATACGCAGTATTTT; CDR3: CASSFLPGTGGGTDTQYF
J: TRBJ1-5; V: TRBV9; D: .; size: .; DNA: TGTGCCAGCAGCGTAGCCCCCAATCAGCCCCAGCATTTT; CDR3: CASSVAPNQPQHF
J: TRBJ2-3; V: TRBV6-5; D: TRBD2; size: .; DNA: TGTGCCAGCAGTCCCGGGGGGGGCATTGATACGCAGTATTTT; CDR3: CASSPGGGIDTQYF
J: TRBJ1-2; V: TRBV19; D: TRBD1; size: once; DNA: TGTGCCAGTAGTATGGACAGGAGCTATGGCTACACCTTC; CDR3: CASSMDRSYGYTF
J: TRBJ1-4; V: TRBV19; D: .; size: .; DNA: TGTGCTTCCCGGAACCTCTCCGGAGAAAAACTGTTTTTT; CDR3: CASRNLSGEKLFF
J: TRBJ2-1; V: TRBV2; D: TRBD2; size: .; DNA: TGTGCCAGCAGTCCCACCCCGGGACTAGTGATTAATGAGCAGTTCTTC; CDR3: CASSPTPGLVINEQFF
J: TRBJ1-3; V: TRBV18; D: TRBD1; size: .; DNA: TGTGCCAGCTCAACTGACAGGGGTGGAAACACCATATATTTT; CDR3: CASSTDRGGNTIYF
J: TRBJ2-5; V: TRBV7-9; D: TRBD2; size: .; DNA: TGTGCCAGCAGCGTACTAGCGGGGGGCCAAGAGACCCAGTACTTC; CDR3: CASSVLAGGQETQYF
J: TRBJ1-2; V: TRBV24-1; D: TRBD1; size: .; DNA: TGTGCCACCAGTGACACGTCCGGGACAGGATTCTATGGCTACACCTTC; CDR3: CATSDTSGTGFYGYTF
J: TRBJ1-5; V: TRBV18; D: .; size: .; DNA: TGTGCCAGCTCACCTGGGAGCTATCAGCCCCAGCATTTT; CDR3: CASSPGSYQPQHF
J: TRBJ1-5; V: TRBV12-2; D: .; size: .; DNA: TGTGCAAGTCGCTTAGCGCTGTTTGGCGGACGGGACGATCAGCCCCAGCATTTT; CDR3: CASRLALFGGRDDQPQHF
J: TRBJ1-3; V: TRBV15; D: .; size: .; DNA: TGTGCCACCAGCAGAGGTACAGGGTTCTCTGGAAACACCATATATTTT; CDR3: CATSRGTGFSGNTIYF
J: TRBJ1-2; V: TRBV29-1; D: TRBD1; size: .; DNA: TGCAGCGGTGGGACAGGAGGAGATTATGGCTACACCTTC; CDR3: CSGGTGGDYGYTF
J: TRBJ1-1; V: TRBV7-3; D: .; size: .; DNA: TGTGCCAGCAGCTTAAAGGGGGTGGGCACTGAAGCTTTCTTT; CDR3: CASSLKGVGTEAFF
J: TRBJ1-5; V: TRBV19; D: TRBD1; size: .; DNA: TGTGCCAGTAGCCCCTCGAATCGGGGACAGGGGACGTTCGCGACCTATCAGCCCCAGCATTTT; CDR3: CASSPSNRGQGTFATYQPQHF
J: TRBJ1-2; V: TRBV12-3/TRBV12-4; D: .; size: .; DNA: TGTGCCAGCAGTTCCCTTGGACGATATGGCTACACCTTC; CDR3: CASSSLGRYGYTF
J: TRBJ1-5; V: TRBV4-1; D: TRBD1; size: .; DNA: TGCGCCAGCAGCACGGACCGGACAGGGGGCGTCGACAATCAGCCCCAGCATTTT; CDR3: CASSTDRTGGVDNQPQHF
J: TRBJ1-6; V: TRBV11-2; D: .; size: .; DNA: TGTGCCAGCAGCTTAGATCTATGGGGGGGGAATTCACCCCTCCACTTT; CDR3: CASSLDLWGGNSPLHF
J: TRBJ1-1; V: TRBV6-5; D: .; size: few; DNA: TGTGCCAGCATGTGGGGGCTCGGCACTGAAGCTTTCTTT; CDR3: CASMWGLGTEAFF
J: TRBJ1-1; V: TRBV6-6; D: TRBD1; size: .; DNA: TGTGCCAGCAGCGCAAGGACAGGGACAAGATTTGAAGCTTTCTTT; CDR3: CASSARTGTRFEAFF
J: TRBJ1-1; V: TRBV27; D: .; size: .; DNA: TGTGCCAGCACGAGGACAGTAGGGACTGAAGCTTTCTTT; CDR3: CASTRTVGTEAFF
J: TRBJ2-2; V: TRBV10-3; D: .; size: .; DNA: TGTGCCATCAGTGCAGCGGGTCAGTACACCGGGGAGCTGTTTTTT; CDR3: CAISAAGQYTGELFF
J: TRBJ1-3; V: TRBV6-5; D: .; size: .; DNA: TGTGCCAGCAGTTACTCGGGTTGGCGGTCGAACACCATATATTTT; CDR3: CASSYSGWRSNTIYF
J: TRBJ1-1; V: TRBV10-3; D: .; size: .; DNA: TGTGCCATCAGTGAGTTCATACAGAACACTGAAGCTTTCTTT; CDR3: CAISEFIQNTEAFF
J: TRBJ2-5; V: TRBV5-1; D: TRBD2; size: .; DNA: TGCGCCAGCAGCGCCCCTCGCGGGAGGGTCCAAGAGACCCAGTACTTC; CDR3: CASSAPRGRVQETQYF
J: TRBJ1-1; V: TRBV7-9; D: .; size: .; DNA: TGTGCCAGCAGACCTGGGGGCAGGGTAACCCTAGGAGAAGCTTTCTTT; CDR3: CASRPGGRVTLGEAFF
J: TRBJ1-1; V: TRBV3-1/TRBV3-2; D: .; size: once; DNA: TGTGCCAGCAGTAGCGCGAGTGAAGCTTTCTTT; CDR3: CASSSASEAFF
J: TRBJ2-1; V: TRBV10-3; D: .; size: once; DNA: TGTGCCATCAGGGGAGTCTACAATGAGCAGTTCTTC; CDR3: CAIRGVYNEQFF
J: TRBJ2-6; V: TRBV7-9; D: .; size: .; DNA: TGTGCCAGCAGCTTAGAGAGGGGCGTTGGGGCCAACGTCCTGACTTTC; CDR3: CASSLERGVGANVLTF
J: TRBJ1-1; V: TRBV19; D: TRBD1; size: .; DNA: TGTGCCAGTAGTGAGGGGGCCTTGAACACTGAAGCTTTCTTT; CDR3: CASSEGALNTEAFF
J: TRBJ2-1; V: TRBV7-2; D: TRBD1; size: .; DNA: TGTGCCAGCAGCCTCCGGGACAGAGAGTTCTTC; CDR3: CASSLRDREFF
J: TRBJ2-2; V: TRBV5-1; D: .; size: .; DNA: TGCGCCAGCAGCTTGGGGAGCTACCCCACCGGGGAGCTGTTTTTT; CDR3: CASSLGSYPTGELFF
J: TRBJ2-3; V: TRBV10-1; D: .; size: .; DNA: TGCGCCAGCAGTGAGTACGAGGAGGATACGCAGTATTTT; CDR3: CASSEYEEDTQYF
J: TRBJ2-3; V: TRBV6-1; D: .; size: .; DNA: TGTGCCAGCAGTGAAGATGTCGGTTACACAGATACGCAGTATTTT; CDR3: CASSEDVGYTDTQYF
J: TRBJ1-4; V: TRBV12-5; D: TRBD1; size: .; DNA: TGTGCTAGTGGCGCCGGGACAGGGGACGAAAAACTGTTTTTT; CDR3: CASGAGTGDEKLFF
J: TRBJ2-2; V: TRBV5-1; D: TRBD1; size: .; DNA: TGCGCCAGCAGCTTGGGGGGACGACAGGGCCACGGGGAGCTGTTTTTT; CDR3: CASSLGGRQGHGELFF
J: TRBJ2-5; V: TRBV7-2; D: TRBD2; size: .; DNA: TGTGCCAGCAGCTCGCTAGCGGGGGGGGAGGAGACCCAGTACTTC; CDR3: CASSSLAGGEETQYF
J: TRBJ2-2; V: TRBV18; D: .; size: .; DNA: TGTGCCAGCTCACCGAGGGCAGGGTCGAACACCGGGGAGCTGTTTTTT; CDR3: CASSPRAGSNTGELFF
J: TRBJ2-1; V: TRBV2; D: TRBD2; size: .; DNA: TGTGCCAGCACTGCGGGGGACTACTACAATGAGCAGTTCTTC; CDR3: CASTAGDYYNEQFF
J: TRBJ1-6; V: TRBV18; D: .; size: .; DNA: TGTGCCAGCTCACCTGCTGGACAGAATTCACCCCTCCACTTT; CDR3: CASSPAGQNSPLHF
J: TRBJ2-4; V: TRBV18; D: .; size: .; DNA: TGTGCCAGCTCACCACCCGCCAAAAACATTCAGTACTTC; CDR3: CASSPPAKNIQYF
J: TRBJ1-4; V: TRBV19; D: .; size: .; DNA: TGTGCCAGTAGTACCCGGGAAGCTAATGAAAAACTGTTTTTT; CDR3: CASSTREANEKLFF
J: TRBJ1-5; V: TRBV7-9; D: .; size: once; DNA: TGTGCCAGCAGCTTACTGGTGGGTCAGCCCCAGCATTTT; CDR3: CASSLLVGQPQHF
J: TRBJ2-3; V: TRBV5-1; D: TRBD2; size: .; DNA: TGCGCCAGCAGCTTGGGGAATAGCGGGAGAGGAGCAGATACGCAGTATTTT; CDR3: CASSLGNSGRGADTQYF
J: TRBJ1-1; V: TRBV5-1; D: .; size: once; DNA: TGCGCCAGCAGCTTGATAGGGGCCACTGAAGCTTTCTTT; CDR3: CASSLIGATEAFF
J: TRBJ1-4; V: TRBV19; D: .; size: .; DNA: TGTGCCAGTACCAACGATCGGACTCCGGGAGGTGAAAAACTGTTTTTT; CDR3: CASTNDRTPGGEKLFF
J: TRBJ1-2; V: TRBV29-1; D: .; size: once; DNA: TGCAGCGTCCAACCGGAGGCAGCTGTTAACTATGGCTACACCTTC; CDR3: CSVQPEAAVNYGYTF
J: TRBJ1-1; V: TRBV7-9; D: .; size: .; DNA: TGTGCCAGCAGCCCGGAAAGGGGGGCCGCTAAAGCTTTCTTT; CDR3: CASSPERGAAKAFF
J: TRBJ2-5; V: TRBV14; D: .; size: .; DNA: TGTGCCAGCAGCCACGGCGGGGTAGGGGAGACCCAGTACTTC; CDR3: CASSHGGVGETQYF
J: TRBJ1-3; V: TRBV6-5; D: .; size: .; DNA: TGTGCCAGCAGACAGACCGTTGGAAACACCATATATTTT; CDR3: CASRQTVGNTIYF
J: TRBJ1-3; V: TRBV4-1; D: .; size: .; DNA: TGCGCCAGCAGCCAGGGACACGTAGGCACCATATATTTT; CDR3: CASSQGHVGTIYF
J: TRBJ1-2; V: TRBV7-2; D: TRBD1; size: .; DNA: TGTGCCAGCAGCTTAGCGACAGGGGCCTATGGCTACACCTTC; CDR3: CASSLATGAYGYTF
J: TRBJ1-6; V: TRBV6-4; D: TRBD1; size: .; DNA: TGTGCCAGCATTTCGGGACAGGGGGCGCAAAATTCACCCCTCCACTTT; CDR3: CASISGQGAQNSPLHF
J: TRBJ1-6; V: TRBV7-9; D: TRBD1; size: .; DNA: TGTGCCAGCAGCCCGGGACAGGGGAATTCACCCCTCCACTTT; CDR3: CASSPGQGNSPLHF
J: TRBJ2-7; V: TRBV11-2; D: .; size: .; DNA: TGTGCCAGCAGTTTGGGGGGTGCCTCCTACGAGCAGTACTTC; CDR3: CASSLGGASYEQYF
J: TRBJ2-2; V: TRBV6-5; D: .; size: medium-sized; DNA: TGTGCCCTGAGGGGAGTTAACACCGGGGAGCTGTTTTTT; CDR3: CALRGVNTGELFF